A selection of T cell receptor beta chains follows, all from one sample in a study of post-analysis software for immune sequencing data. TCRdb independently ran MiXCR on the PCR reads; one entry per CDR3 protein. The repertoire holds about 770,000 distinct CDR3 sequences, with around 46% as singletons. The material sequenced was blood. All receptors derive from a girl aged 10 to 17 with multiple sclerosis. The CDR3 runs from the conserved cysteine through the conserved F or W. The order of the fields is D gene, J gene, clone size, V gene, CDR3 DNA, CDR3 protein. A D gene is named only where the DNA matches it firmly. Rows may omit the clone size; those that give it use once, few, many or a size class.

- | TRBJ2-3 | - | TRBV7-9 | TGTGCCAGCAGCTACTCACTGGGCCCTAGCACAGATACGCAGTATTTT | CASSYSLGPSTDTQYF
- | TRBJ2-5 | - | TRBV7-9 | TGTGCCAGCAGCTTAGCGGTCGAGCGAGAGACCCAGTACTTC | CASSLAVERETQYF
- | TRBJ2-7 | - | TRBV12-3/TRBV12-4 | TGTGCCAGCAGTCCAACAGGGACTCCCTACGAGCAGTACTTC | CASSPTGTPYEQYF
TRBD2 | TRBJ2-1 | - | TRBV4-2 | TGTGCCAGCAGCCAAGATTTAACTAGCGAAAGGTCCTACAATGAGCAGTTCTTC | CASSQDLTSERSYNEQFF
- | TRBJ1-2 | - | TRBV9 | TGTGCCAGCAGCGGGAAGGTCTACACCTTC | CASSGKVYTF
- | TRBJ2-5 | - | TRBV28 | TGTGCCAGCAGTTCCCACCCGAAGGACCTAGCTGTGGAGACCCAGTACTTC | CASSSHPKDLAVETQYF
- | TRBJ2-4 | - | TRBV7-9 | TGTGCCAGCAGCTTAGGCGGGACAAGGGACATTCAGTACTTC | CASSLGGTRDIQYF
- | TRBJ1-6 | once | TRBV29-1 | TGCAGCGTTCAAGACGCGGGACGGGTTAATTCACCCCCCCACTTT | CSVQDAGRVNSPPHF
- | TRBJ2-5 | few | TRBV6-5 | TGTGCCAGCAGTTCAGGGCTTCTCCAAGAGACCCAGTACTTC | CASSSGLLQETQYF
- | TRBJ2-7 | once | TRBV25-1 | TGTGCCAGCAGTGATCGGACAGAAAAGTCCTACAATGAGCAGTACTTC | CASSDRTEKSYNEQYF